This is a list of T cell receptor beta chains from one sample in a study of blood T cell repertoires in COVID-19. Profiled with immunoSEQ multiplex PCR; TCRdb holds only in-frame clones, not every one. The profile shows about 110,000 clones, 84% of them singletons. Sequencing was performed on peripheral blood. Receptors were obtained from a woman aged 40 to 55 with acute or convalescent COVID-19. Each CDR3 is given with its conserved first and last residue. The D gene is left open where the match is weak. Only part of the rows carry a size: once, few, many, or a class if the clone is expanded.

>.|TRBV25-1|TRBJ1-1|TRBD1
CASSQPSGTGGKAAFF
TGTGCCAGCAGCCAACCGTCCGGGACAGGGGGCAAGGCGGCTTTCTTT
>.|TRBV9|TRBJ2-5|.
CASSVGGVWTQETQYF
TGTGCCAGCAGCGTAGGGGGCGTGTGGACCCAAGAGACCCAGTACTTC
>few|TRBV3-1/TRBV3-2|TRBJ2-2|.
CASSHATGPGELFF
TGTGCCAGCAGCCACGCAACAGGGCCCGGGGAGCTGTTTTTT
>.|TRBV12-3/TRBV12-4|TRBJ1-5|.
CASDINSNQPQHF
TGTGCGTCGGACATTAATAGCAATCAGCCCCAGCATTTT
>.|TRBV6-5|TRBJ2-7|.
CASSYSYGGRSYEQYF
TGTGCCAGCAGTTACTCATACGGGGGGCGGTCCTACGAGCAGTACTTC
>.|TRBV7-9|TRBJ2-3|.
CASSPGTMDTQYF
TGTGCCAGCAGCCCGGGTACCATGGATACGCAGTATTTT
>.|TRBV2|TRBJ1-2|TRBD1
CASSEAGQGFNYGYTF
TGTGCCAGCAGTGAAGCCGGACAGGGTTTTAACTATGGCTACACCTTC
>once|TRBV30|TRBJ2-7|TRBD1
CAWSVPGGIYEQYF
TGTGCCTGGAGTGTACCAGGGGGCATTTACGAGCAGTACTTC
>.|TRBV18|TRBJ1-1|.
CASSPRGGENTEAFF
TGTGCCAGCTCACCAAGGGGAGGGGAGAACACTGAAGCTTTCTTT
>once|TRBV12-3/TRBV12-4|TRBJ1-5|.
CASSFAEGDPQHF
TGTGCCAGCAGTTTCGCGGAGGGAGATCCCCAGCATTTT
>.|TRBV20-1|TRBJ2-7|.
CSASVEFEQYF
TGCAGTGCTAGCGTCGAGTTCGAGCAGTACTTC
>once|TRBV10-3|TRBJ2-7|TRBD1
CAISGTGAPYEQYF
TGTGCCATCAGCGGGACAGGGGCCCCCTACGAGCAGTACTTC
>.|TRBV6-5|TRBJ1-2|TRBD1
CASRKGQGDGYTF
TGTGCCAGCAGGAAGGGACAGGGTGACGGCTACACCTTC
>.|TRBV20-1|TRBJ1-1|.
CSPPGRPEAFF
TGCAGTCCCCCAGGTAGGCCTGAAGCTTTCTTT
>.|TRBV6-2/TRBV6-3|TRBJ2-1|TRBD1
CASSDHQPGTGRNEQFF
TGTGCCAGCAGTGACCACCAACCGGGGACAGGGAGAAATGAGCAGTTCTTC
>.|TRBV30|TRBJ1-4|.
CAWSVGGGNEKLFF
TGTGCCTGGAGTGTAGGGGGGGGTAATGAAAAACTGTTTTTT